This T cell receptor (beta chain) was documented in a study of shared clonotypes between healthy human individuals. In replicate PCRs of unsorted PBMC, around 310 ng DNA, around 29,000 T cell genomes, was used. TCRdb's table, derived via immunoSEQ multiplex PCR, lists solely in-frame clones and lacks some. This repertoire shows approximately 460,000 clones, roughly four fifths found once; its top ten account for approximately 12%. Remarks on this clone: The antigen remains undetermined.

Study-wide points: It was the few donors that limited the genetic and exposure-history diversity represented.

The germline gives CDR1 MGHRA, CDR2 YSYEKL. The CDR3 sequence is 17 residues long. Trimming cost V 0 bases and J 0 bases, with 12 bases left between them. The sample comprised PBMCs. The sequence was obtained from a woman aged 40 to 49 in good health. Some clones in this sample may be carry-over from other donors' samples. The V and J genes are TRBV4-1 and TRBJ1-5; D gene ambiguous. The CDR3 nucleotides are TGCGCCAGCAGCCAAGATTCGTGGGGAGGTAGCAATCAGCCCCAGCATTTT. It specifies CASSQDSWGGSNQPQHF.